A selection of T cell receptor beta chains follows, all from one sample in a study. TCRdb independently ran MiXCR on the multiplex PCR reads; one entry per CDR3 protein. Among about 1,300 distinct CDR3 sequences listed, around 20% were seen once. Sample: naive CD4+ T cells sorted from blood. The receptor source for this set is a female donor with breast cancer. CDR3s include the opening cysteine and the closing phenylalanine or tryptophan. D genes are given only for firm matches. Size values are once, few and many counts, or a class for expanded clones, and some rows have none.

D | J | size | V | DNA | CDR3
NA | TRBJ1-2 | medium-sized | TRBV12-3/TRBV12-4 | TGTGCCAGCAGTTCCGGAACTCAATATGGCTACACCTTC | CASSSGTQYGYTF
NA | TRBJ1-2 | NA | TRBV12-3/TRBV12-4 | TGTGCCAGCAGTTCAGCAAGAGCAGGCTATGGCTACACCTTC | CASSSARAGYGYTF
NA | TRBJ1-2 | medium-sized | TRBV12-3/TRBV12-4 | TGTGCCAGCAGCCTTTCCACAGAAGGCTACACCTTC | CASSLSTEGYTF
NA | TRBJ1-2 | NA | TRBV12-3/TRBV12-4 | TGTGCCAGCAGTCTCGGACCTAGGAGTGGCTACACCTTC | CASSLGPRSGYTF
NA | TRBJ1-2 | NA | TRBV12-3/TRBV12-4 | TGTGCCAGCGTATCGGTCAGCTATGGCTACACCTTC | CASVSVSYGYTF
NA | TRBJ1-2 | medium-sized | TRBV12-3/TRBV12-4 | TGTGCCAGCAGTTTAGCGGGTTCCTATGGCTACACCTTC | CASSLAGSYGYTF
NA | TRBJ1-2 | medium-sized | TRBV12-3/TRBV12-4 | TGTGCCAGCAGCCAGGCCCAACACCGGGGCTACACCTTC | CASSQAQHRGYTF
NA | TRBJ1-2 | few | TRBV12-3/TRBV12-4 | TGTGCCAGCAGCTACCGGGAATATGGCTACACCTTC | CASSYREYGYTF
NA | TRBJ1-2 | NA | TRBV12-3/TRBV12-4 | TGTGCCAGCACCCGTGACTGTGACTATGGCTACACCTTC | CASTRDCDYGYTF
NA | TRBJ1-2 | medium-sized | TRBV12-3/TRBV12-4 | TGTGCCAGCAGTTTAGCGGACCTGAGGATGCTGAACTATGGCTACACCTTC | CASSLADLRMLNYGYTF
NA | TRBJ1-2 | medium-sized | TRBV12-3/TRBV12-4 | TGTGCCAGCCTTGCGGCAGGACGGCGCTATGGCTACACCTTC | CASLAAGRRYGYTF
NA | TRBJ1-2 | few | TRBV12-3/TRBV12-4 | TGTGCCAGCAGTAAACAGGGAGTTGATGGCTACACCTTC | CASSKQGVDGYTF
NA | TRBJ1-2 | medium-sized | TRBV12-3/TRBV12-4 | TGTGCCAGCAGTCCCGACGAGGCAGACTATGGCTACACCTTC | CASSPDEADYGYTF
NA | TRBJ1-2 | medium-sized | TRBV12-3/TRBV12-4 | TGTGCCAGCAGTTTGTCTGGCAACCCAGGGGCGCGGACCTTC | CASSLSGNPGARTF
NA | TRBJ1-2 | NA | TRBV12-3/TRBV12-4 | TGCGCCAGCACCCGATCTGGCTATGGCTACACCTTC | CASTRSGYGYTF
NA | TRBJ1-2 | NA | TRBV12-3/TRBV12-4 | TGTGCCAGCAGTTTAGGCGCGGAGTGCTACACCTTC | CASSLGAECYTF